This entry lists 25 T cell receptor beta chains sequenced from one sample in a study of blood T cell repertoires in COVID-19. The data were produced by immunoSEQ multiplex PCR, yet TCRdb's version contains in-frame clones alone and is incomplete. The sample has about 100,000 clones; 80% to 90% are singletons. Sequences were obtained from peripheral blood. These receptors were collected from a human donor with COVID-19, enrolled during active disease. The donor label of this sample is uncertain.

The chain joins TRBV18 to TRBJ2-1; TRBD2 matches 10 bases. Germline CDR1 reads KGHSH; CDR2 reads LQKENI. V dropped 2 bases and J dropped 9; count of bases not matched to a gene: 4. The length of the CDR3 is 14 residues. The chain's CDR3 is CASSPGLAAGEQFF. The CDR3 DNA reads as TGTGCCAGCTCACCAGGACTAGCGGCAGGTGAGCAGTTCTTC. Drawing the rest from reference TRBV18 and TRBJ2-1, the complete variable domain is NAGVMQNPRHLVRRRGQEARLRCSPMKGHSHVYWYRQLPEEGLKFMVYLQKENIIDESGMPKERFSAEFPKEGPSILRIQQVVRGDSAAYFCASSPGLAAGEQFFGPGTRLTVL.

The V call is TRBV30, the J call TRBJ1-2; unclear D gene. This CDR3 region has 11 residues. Germline assignment: CDR1 GTSNPN and CDR2 SVGIG (reference sequence). V was cut by 1 base and J by 3 bases, with 3 bases left in between. The CDR3 sequence is CAWSAYYGYTF. The CDR3 DNA is TGTGCCTGGAGTGCCTACTATGGCTACACCTTC. The full variable domain, completed using reference TRBV30 and TRBJ1-2, is SQTIHQWPATLVQPVGSPLSLECTVEGTSNPNLYWYRQAAGRGLQLLFYSVGIGQISSEVPQNLSASRPQDRQFILSSKKLLLSDSGFYLCAWSAYYGYTFGSGTRLTVV.

The rearrangement links TRBV7-9 to TRBJ1-5, with D unclear. Trimming removed 1 base from V and 2 bases from J, with 12 bases in between. Germline CDR1 SEHNR, CDR2 FQNEAQ (reference sequence). CDR3 length: 16 amino acids. DNA of the CDR3: TGTGCCAGCAGCTTAGGAGGGCCCAACCGCAATCAGCCCCAGCATTTT. Translated, it gives CASSLGGPNRNQPQHF.

The chain recombines TRBV15 with TRBJ1-5; 12 bases are shared with TRBD1. This CDR3 region has 16 residues. Germline CDR1 and CDR2: LNHNV and YYDKDF (reference sequence). With V trimmed by 8 bases and J by 3 bases, 8 bases remained unmatched. This CDR3 reads CATAGTGGATNQPQHF. In DNA, the CDR3 is TGTGCCACCGCGGGGACAGGGGGCGCAACCAATCAGCCCCAGCATTTT.

The chain joins TRBV28 to TRBJ1-2; 10 bases are a match to TRBD1. V lost 6 bases, J lost 7 bases, and 5 bases stayed unmatched. The CDR3 contains 13 residues. Germline loops: CDR1 MDHEN, CDR2 SYDVKM. In DNA, the CDR3 is TGTGCCAGCAGGGGACAGGGGAGTTTTGGCTACACCTTC. As protein: CASRGQGSFGYTF.

V and J are TRBV6-5 and TRBJ1-1, with D tentatively TRBD1 (6 bases). CDR1 and CDR2 (germline): MNHEY, SVGAGI. The length of the CDR3 is 14 residues. V was trimmed by 1 base and J by 1 base, leaving 7 bases between them. The CDR3 loop reads CASSYLGQNTEAFF. CDR3 in DNA: TGTGCCAGCAGTTACTTGGGACAGAACACTGAAGCTTTCTTT.

DNA for the CDR3: TGTGCCAGCAGCTTCGGGACAGGGAGCACTGAAGCTTTCTTT. Its protein is CASSFGTGSTEAFF. The gene calls are TRBV11-3 and TRBJ1-1; 9 bases are shared with TRBD1. Looked up from germline, CDR1 is SGHNT and CDR2 is YENEEA. V lost 3 bases to trimming and J lost 4 bases; unmatched junction nucleotides: 3. This CDR3 is built from 14 residues.

The rearrangement joins TRBV12-1 to TRBJ2-4; TRBD2, the table's D call, lacks a check against the DNA. TRBV12-1 is termed a pseudogene. This CDR3 spans 16 amino acids. CDR3 bases: TGTGCCAGCAGCTCCACGCAGCGGGGGAGAAAAAACATTCAGTACTTC. It is translated as CASSSTQRGRKNIQYF.

The V call is TRBV7-8, the J call TRBJ1-3; 8 bases match TRBD1. Germline lookup yields CDR1 SGHVS and CDR2 FQNEAQ. V was clipped by 0 bases and J by 2 bases; unmatched bases: 3. CDR3 length equals 16 residues. CDR3 coding DNA: TGTGCCAGCAGCTTAGCGCCCAGGGGGCCTGGAAACACCATATATTTT. It translates to CASSLAPRGPGNTIYF.

The genes are TRBV7-6 and TRBJ2-3; a possible D gene is TRBD1 (5 bases). V dropped 3 bases and J dropped 2 bases, with 12 bases sitting between them. Germline V gene data show CDR1 as SGHVS and CDR2 as FNYEAQ. The CDR3 loop spans 15 amino acids. The CDR3 protein is CASSFLDTSTDTQYF. CDR3 coding DNA: TGTGCCAGCAGCTTCTTGGACACTTCCACAGATACGCAGTATTTT. Looking up the rest from reference TRBV7-6 and TRBJ2-3 gives the full variable domain: GAGVSQSPRYKVTKRGQDVALRCDPISGHVSLYWYRQALGQGPEFLTYFNYEAQQDKSGLPNDRFSAERPEGSISTLTIQRTEQRDSAMYRCASSFLDTSTDTQYFGPGTRLTVL.

This clone was observed a single time. This chain joins TRBV3-1 (or the pseudogene TRBV3-2) and TRBJ2-7, with 8 bases that match TRBD2. The V and J ends lost 6 bases and 2 bases, in that order; junction bases with no gene match: 9. Per the germline V gene, CDR1 is LGHDT and CDR2 is YNNKEL (reference sequence). The CDR3 contains 15 residues. As DNA, the CDR3 is TGTGCCAGCAGTCAGGGCGGGAGGCCGACCTACGAGCAGTACTTC. This gives the protein CASSQGGRPTYEQYF.

This chain uses TRBV7-9 with TRBJ2-7, with D possibly matching TRBD1 (6 bases). This CDR3 is built from 12 residues. Trimming took 5 bases from V and 3 from J, leaving 8 bases between them. Germline V gene lookup returns CDR1 SEHNR and CDR2 FQNEAQ (reference sequence). The CDR3 loop reads CASSRGGYEQYF. As DNA, the CDR3 is TGTGCCAGCAGCAGAGGGGGCTACGAGCAGTACTTC.

This sequence joins TRBV11-2 and TRBJ2-7, with D possibly matching TRBD1 (5 bases). Germline V gives CDR1 SGHAT, CDR2 FQNNGV. The CDR3 extends over 15 amino acids. Deletions cut 4 bases from V and 3 bases from J, with 16 bases between. The CDR3 region is CASSSSQGPLYEQYF. Written as DNA, the CDR3 is TGTGCCAGCAGCTCCAGTCAGGGTCCCCTCTACGAGCAGTACTTC.

CDR3: CASTMTGVSEQYF. CDR3 sequence (DNA): TGTGCCAGCACTATGACAGGGGTCTCCGAGCAGTACTTC. The chain links TRBV2 to TRBJ2-7; 8 bases map to TRBD1. J gave up 6 bases and V 7 bases, and 8 bases lay outside the gene matches. Germline V gene sequence: CDR1 SNHLY, CDR2 FYNNEI. The CDR3 spans 13 residues. Looking up the rest from reference TRBV2 and TRBJ2-7 gives the full variable domain: EPEVTQTPSHQVTQMGQEVILRCVPISNHLYFYWYRQILGQKVEFLVSFYNNEISEKSEIFDDQFSVERPDGSNFTLKIRSTKLEDSAMYFCASTMTGVSEQYFGPGTRLTVT.

This sequence joins TRBV28 and TRBJ2-6, with 8 positions matching TRBD1. The germline CDR1 and CDR2 sequences are MDHEN and SYDVKM. V lost 5 bases to trimming and J lost 0 bases; unmatched junction nucleotides: 3. The CDR3 loop spans 16 amino acids. CDR3 bases: TGTGCCAGCAGTGATACAGGGGGCTCTGGGGCCAACGTCCTGACTTTC. Protein sequence: CASSDTGGSGANVLTF.

The chain employs TRBV6-5 and TRBJ1-6; 8 positions agree with TRBD1. The CDR3 totals 15 residues. Unmatched junction bases numbered 12, after V lost 7 bases and J lost 10 bases. Germline CDR1 reads MNHEY; CDR2 reads SVGAGI. CDR3 amino acids: CASTPLTGGRSPLHF. DNA for the CDR3: TGTGCCAGCACACCCCTTACAGGGGGGCGCTCACCCCTCCACTTT.

The rearrangement uses TRBV6-2 or TRBV6-3 and TRBJ2-7; the match to TRBD1 covers 8 bases. V lost 5 bases to trimming and J lost 0 bases; unmatched junction nucleotides: 18. The CDR3 is 19 amino acids. Germline V gene lookup returns CDR1 MNHEY and CDR2 SVGEGT. The CDR3 is CASSQDLNPGGSNSYEQYF. CDR3 in DNA: TGTGCCAGCAGTCAAGACCTTAACCCAGGGGGCTCCAACTCCTACGAGCAGTACTTC.

This rearrangement joins TRBV5-4 to TRBJ1-4; 8 bases line up with TRBD1. CDR3 length: 14 residues. Germline lookup yields CDR1 SGHNT and CDR2 YYREEE (reference sequence). The V and J ends lost 5 bases and 8 bases, in that order; junction bases with no gene match: 8. The DNA of the CDR3 is TGTGCCAGCAGTCCTGGACAGGGAGGGGAAAAACTGTTTTTT. Its translation: CASSPGQGGEKLFF. The whole variable domain, filled in from reference TRBV5-4 and TRBJ1-4, reads ETGVTQSPTHLIKTRGQQVTLRCSSQSGHNTVSWYQQALGQGPQFIFQYYREEENGRGNFPPRFSGLQFPNYSSELNVNALELDDSALYLCASSPGQGGEKLFFGSGTQLSVL.

The rearrangement joins TRBV5-1 to TRBJ2-7, with a weak D call TRBD1 (5 bases). CDR3 size: 15 residues. Germline CDR1 is SGHRS and CDR2 is YFSETQ. V was trimmed by 1 base and J by 1 base, leaving 12 bases between them. The CDR3 DNA sequence: TGCGCCAGCAGCTTGAAGTTCGACAGTTCCTACGAGCAGTACTTC. Protein sequence: CASSLKFDSSYEQYF.

This chain connects TRBV7-9 to TRBJ2-5; 12 bases agree with TRBD1. Trimming at V came to 5 bases and at J to 4 bases, leaving 5 bases not matched to a gene. This CDR3 spans 15 amino acids. The V gene's germline CDR1 is SEHNR and CDR2 FQNEAQ (reference sequence). The chain's CDR3 is CASSTGTGGRETQYF. Written as DNA, the CDR3 is TGTGCCAGCAGCACCGGGACAGGGGGCCGAGAGACCCAGTACTTC.

V and J are TRBV6-5 and TRBJ2-7; 9 bases line up with TRBD1. This CDR3 is built from 15 residues. J lost 4 bases, V lost 3 bases, and 7 bases had no gene match. Germline CDR1 MNHEY, CDR2 SVGAGI. The chain's CDR3 is CASSYSGTGMYEQYF. The CDR3 coding sequence is TGTGCCAGCAGTTATAGTGGGACAGGGATGTACGAGCAGTACTTC.

This clone was recorded once. This rearrangement joins TRBV7-9 to TRBJ1-1; no firm D call. CDR1 and CDR2 (germline): SEHNR, FQNEAQ (reference sequence). V lost 4 bases and J 1 base, leaving 7 bases between the germline ends. The CDR3 extends over 13 amino acids. The CDR3 coding sequence is TGTGCCAGCAGCTCGGGGAGGAACACTGAAGCTTTCTTT. Translated: CASSSGRNTEAFF.

The chain couples TRBV7-3 to TRBJ2-2; 8 nucleotides line up with TRBD2. This CDR3 spans 15 amino acids. V dropped 5 bases and J dropped 4; count of bases not matched to a gene: 6. CDR1 and CDR2 from the germline V gene are SGHTA and FQGTGA. The CDR3 here is CASSPGGPSTGELFF. In DNA form, the CDR3 reads TGTGCCAGCAGCCCGGGGGGGCCGAGCACCGGGGAGCTGTTTTTT.

The V call is TRBV7-8, the J call TRBJ1-1; D unclear. Germline V gene lookup returns CDR1 SGHVS and CDR2 FQNEAQ. This CDR3 contains 17 residues. Trimming stripped 7 bases from V and 0 bases from J, with 21 bases between. CDR3 in amino acids: CASTLYGSTNMNTEAFF. CDR3 DNA sequence: TGTGCCAGCACCCTCTACGGGAGCACGAATATGAACACTGAAGCTTTCTTT. Full variable domain (outside the CDR3, taken from reference TRBV7-8 and TRBJ1-1): GAGVSQSPRYKVAKRGQDVALRCDPISGHVSLFWYQQALGQGPEFLTYFQNEAQLDKSGLPSDRFFAERPEGSVSTLKIQRTQQEDSAVYLCASTLYGSTNMNTEAFFGQGTRLTVV.

The chain recombines TRBV2 with TRBJ1-5; possible D gene TRBD1, 5 bases. Germline V gene lookup returns CDR1 SNHLY and CDR2 FYNNEI. Trimming cost V 4 bases and J 0 bases, with 13 bases left between them. The CDR3 covers 16 residues. Here the CDR3 reads CASSGGTSYSNQPQHF. CDR3 DNA: TGTGCCAGCAGTGGCGGGACGTCGTATAGCAATCAGCCCCAGCATTTT.